This TCR beta chain was sequenced in a study of shared clonotypes between healthy human individuals. Remarks on this clone: Antigen: not known.

Study-level points and caveats: Sequencing depth was predicted to influence how clonotypes are shared among donors.

Repertoires were generated with immunoSEQ multiplex PCR, while TCRdb's copy carries only in-frame clones and drops some. The sample holds 110,000 or so clones; roughly 70% are singletons and the top ten take roughly 24%. This CDR3 comprises 11 residues. The germline gives CDR1 MDHEN, CDR2 SYDVKM. V gave up 6 bases and J gave up 12 bases, with 12 bases separating them. This chain connects TRBV28 to TRBJ2-1, with no clear D. The sequenced sample was memory CD8+ T cells sorted from blood. Regarding subset: CD45RO+ cells pooled with CCR7-negative TemRA cells. The receptor was isolated from a woman aged 30 to 39 in good health. In nucleotides, the CDR3 is TGTGCCAGCAGCCTACAAATGACGCAGTTCTTC. Its translation is CASSLQMTQFF.